This TCR beta chain was captured in a study of blood T cell repertoires in COVID-19 (dated by TCRdb to the early 2020s). In terms of the full investigation: Samples from collaborators originated in the United States, Italy and Spain and spanned both the acute and convalescent phases of COVID-19. The prospective study material was composed of cDNA or gDNA derived from T cells, B-cell-depleted T cells, or PBMCs. HLA class I and class II types, where available, came from metadata supplied by the sample provider rather than from assay-based typing. The dataset comprised deeply sampled blood TCRbeta repertoires from subjects exposed to, actively infected with, or recovered from COVID-19. A de-identified subject ID, COVID-19 status, age in years and sex were almost always included in the sample metadata. A freely available public database, intended as a resource for researchers studying the immune response to SARS-CoV-2, is where the repertoires were released. Samples were obtained from the ongoing ImmuneRACE study (first 160 participants) and from approximately 1,200 subjects provided by 6 global collaborators.

TCRbeta CDR3 regions were amplified from genomic DNA by means of the immunoSEQ Assay, a bias-controlled multiplex PCR. The original pipeline was this. Within the assay, amplification of reference gene primers was used to estimate how many nucleated cells each sample contained. To quantify the absolute abundance of each unique TCRbeta CDR3 rearrangement, sequence reads were collapsed and filtered. For each sample, productive Simpson clonality was calculated as the square root of Simpson's diversity index across productive rearrangements. The table comes from immuneACCESS by way of TCRdb, which keeps in-frame sequences with V and J called. Part of the clones is missing from these tables; in studies checked, under half for an unresolved V gene and the rest for unknown reasons. That table is the source of V, J and clone size, and D and trimming were worked out from the DNA. For this sample there are approximately 110,000 clones; roughly 82% appear just once. The top ten clones comprise under 8% of the sample.

As encoded in the germline V gene (reference sequence), CDR1 is SGHNT while CDR2 is YYREEE. From the cysteine up to the phenylalanine, the CDR3 has a length of 13 residues. The entry retains the CDR3 DNA only, 39 bases that are in frame from base 1. Trimming leaves V shorter by 4 bases and J shorter by 10 bases, with the junction holding 10 bases beyond the gene matches. Collaborating institutions collected whole blood in K2EDTA tubes following their own protocols. Collaborator samples were shipped for TCRbeta analysis as frozen whole blood, isolated PBMCs, or DNA extracted from either sample type. General conclusions and limits of the study: The amount of clinical and demographic metadata varied by source and participant and was provided uncurated.

This clone was seen only a few times. This clone's antigen is unknown. No quality values exist for individual bases; no much larger clone is one base distant. Specimen: peripheral blood. This receptor was taken from a woman over 75 with active or convalescent COVID-19. The sequence is built from TRBV5-4 and TRBJ1-2; a stretch of 7 junction bases matches TRBD1. In nucleotide form, the sequence is TGTGCCAGCAGCACTTGGGGACAGATTTCCTACACCTTC. It encodes CASSTWGQISYTF. Reference TRBV5-4 and TRBJ1-2 genes cover what lies past the CDR3, so the full variable domain is ETGVTQSPTHLIKTRGQQVTLRCSSQSGHNTVSWYQQALGQGPQFIFQYYREEENGRGNFPPRFSGLQFPNYSSELNVNALELDDSALYLCASSTWGQISYTFGSGTRLTVV.